This entry is about one T cell receptor (beta chain). A much larger clone is a single base away; this may be a read error. The source of the sample is a study of T-cell reconstitution after alpha-beta-depleted transplantation in children. Looked up from germline, CDR1 is SEHNR and CDR2 is FQNEAQ (reference sequence). The V end was cut by 3 bases, the J end by 6 bases, with 5 bases between. The CDR3 contains 12 residues. As it was prepared, the TCRbeta library received unique molecular identifiers. One entry per CDR3 protein results from TCRdb running MiXCR on the PCR reads. This sample has some 500,000 distinct CDR3 sequences; roughly 33% occur once, and the top ten carry approximately 2.3%.

This chain connects TRBV7-9 to TRBJ2-2; D uncertain. Source: PBMCs from the stem cell graft donor, taken from the stem cell graft. This sequence was found in a human donor who donated a stem cell graft to a child with aplastic anemia. The CDR3 nucleotides read TGTGCCAGCAGCTTGAAGGCCGGGGAGCTGTTTTTT. Translating it yields CASSLKAGELFF.